Many counts were recorded for the clone carrying this TCR beta chain. Time point of the sample: newly diagnosed GD, antithyroid drugs for less than 3 months. Scientists built the TCR library using RNA that was extracted from PBMCs. Patients came from an endocrinology department in Xi'an, China. Germline assignment: CDR1 GTSNPN and CDR2 SVGIG (reference sequence). This CDR3 has 11 amino acids. V was pared by 2 bases and J by 4 bases, with 3 bases between. Combining iRepertoire HTBI primers with Arm-PCR of CDR3 regions, the authors built TCR beta libraries. TCRdb re-called the multiplex PCR reads through MiXCR, storing one row per CDR3 protein. This sample has approximately 350,000 distinct CDR3 sequences, with over 15% found just once. This entry comes from a study of regulatory T cells in long-lasting Graves disease. These data also featured in a second study, about T cells in Graves' hyperthyroidism and ophthalmopathy.

The chain couples TRBV30 to TRBJ1-3; D unclear. The source is a man in his forties or fifties with Graves disease. Sequenced here: peripheral blood mononuclear cells (PBMCs), sampled at new diagnosis, from a patient treated with antithyroid drugs. CDR3 DNA: TGTGCCTGGAGTCGGGGAAACACCATATATTTT. Protein sequence: CAWSRGNTIYF.